The sequence of this T cell receptor beta chain was determined in a study of blood T cell repertoires in COVID-19 (TCRdb year 2020). For the wider study: The collaborator samples originated in the United States, Italy and Spain and spanned the acute and convalescent phases of COVID-19. The prospective study material was composed of cDNA or gDNA derived from T cells, B-cell-depleted T cells, or PBMCs. Where HLA class I and class II types were available, the types were taken from metadata supplied by the sample provider, not from assay-based typing. Samples were obtained from the ongoing ImmuneRACE study (first 160 participants) and from some 1,300 subjects provided by 6 global collaborators. A freely available public database, intended as a resource for researchers studying the immune response to SARS-CoV-2, is where the repertoires were released. The dataset comprised deeply sampled blood TCRbeta repertoires from subjects exposed to, actively infected with, or recovered from COVID-19. Sample metadata almost always included a de-identified subject ID, COVID-19 status, age in years and sex.

At one collaborating source in Seattle, patients were enrolled during active infection and were followed longitudinally through the course of disease. Each collaborating institution followed its own protocols to collect whole blood in K2EDTA tubes. For TCRbeta analysis, collaborators shipped samples in one of three forms: frozen whole blood, isolated PBMCs, or DNA extracted from either of those sample types. The research as a whole found: The quantity of clinical and demographic metadata differed by source and by participant and was supplied without curation.

Reading the germline V gene gives CDR1 MNHEY and CDR2 SVGAGI. Reading from cysteine to phenylalanine, the CDR3 counts 14 amino acids. The CDR3 DNA has 42 bases and is translated from base 1. Trimming leaves V shorter by 6 bases and J shorter by 4 bases, with the junction holding 7 bases beyond the gene matches. About this clone itself: No antigen is known for it. No much larger clone exists at a distance of one base, and base qualities are not known.

TCRbeta CDR3 regions were amplified from genomic DNA by means of the immunoSEQ Assay, a bias-controlled multiplex PCR. The authors processed their data as follows. Within the assay, amplification of reference gene primers was used to estimate how many nucleated cells each sample contained. Sequence reads were collapsed and filtered to measure the absolute abundance of every unique TCRbeta CDR3 rearrangement. For each sample, productive Simpson clonality was calculated by taking the square root of Simpson's diversity index across productive rearrangements. The table was pulled from immuneACCESS by TCRdb, which kept in-frame rearrangements only. Such tables lose some clones; where checked, under half of the loss comes from unresolved V genes, and the rest has no known cause. V and J calls and clone size are those listed in that table; D and trimming were worked out from the DNA. The sample yields fewer than 25,000 clones; roughly nine tenths were counted once. 27% of the sample belongs to the ten largest clones.

The sequencing sample was made of peripheral blood. This TCR was sampled from a man in his sixties or seventies with COVID-19, enrolled during active disease. This sequence uses TRBV6-5 and TRBJ1-2; 8 bases in the junction line up with TRBD1. DNA sequence: TGTGCCAGCAGGAGACAGGGGTGGACCTATGGCTACACCTTC. The resulting protein is CASRRQGWTYGYTF.